This paragraph covers one T cell receptor (beta chain) sequence. This sample stems from a study of T cells in narcolepsy. Here immunoSEQ multiplex PCR was the method, and the copy in TCRdb shows in-frame clones only, minus some. Among approximately 38,000 clones listed, 87% were seen once. The CDR3 has 17 residues. The germline V gene has CDR1 LGHNA and CDR2 YSLEER. V lost 0 bases to trimming and J lost 3 bases; unmatched junction nucleotides: 9. The TCR was taken from a human donor with narcolepsy. The sequencing input was CD45RA- memory CD4+ T cells from PBMCs. The rearrangement uses TRBV4-3 and TRBJ2-7; 9 nucleotides align to TRBD2. The CDR3: CASSQDLASGAYYEQYF. The CDR3 nucleotides are TGCGCCAGCAGCCAAGATTTGGCTAGCGGGGCGTACTACGAGCAGTACTTC.